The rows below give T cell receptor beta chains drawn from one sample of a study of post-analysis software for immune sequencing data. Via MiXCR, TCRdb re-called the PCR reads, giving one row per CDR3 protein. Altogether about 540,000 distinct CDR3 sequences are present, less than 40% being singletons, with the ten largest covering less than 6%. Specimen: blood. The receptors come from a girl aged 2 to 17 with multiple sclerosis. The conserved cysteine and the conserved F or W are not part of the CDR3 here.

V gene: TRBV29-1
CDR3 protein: SLGDRGNQPQH

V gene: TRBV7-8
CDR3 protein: ASSLSSGGETQY

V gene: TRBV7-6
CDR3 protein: ASSLGGLAGGFEQY

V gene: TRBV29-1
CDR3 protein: SVEDTLGGMETQY

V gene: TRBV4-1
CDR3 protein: ASSHQDRGGPSKAF

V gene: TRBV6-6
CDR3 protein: ASSYFGTDTQY

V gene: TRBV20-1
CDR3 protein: SATVAPGTAVSQPQH

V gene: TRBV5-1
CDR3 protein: ASSLSGASGRETQY

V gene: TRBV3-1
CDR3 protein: ASSQDPGGSNQPQH

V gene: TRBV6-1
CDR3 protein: ASSEVGTGSNEQF

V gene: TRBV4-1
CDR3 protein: ASSQDQSNYGYT

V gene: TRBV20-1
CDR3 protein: SAQEDGGARSGTQY

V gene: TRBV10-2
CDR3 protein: ASSDRTGGGQPQH

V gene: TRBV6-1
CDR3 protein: ASIALGSEGIYGYT

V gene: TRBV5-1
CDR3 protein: ASSLDDRLNIQY

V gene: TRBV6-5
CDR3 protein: ASRSGRNQETQY

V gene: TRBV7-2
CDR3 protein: ASSGDRAGYNEQF

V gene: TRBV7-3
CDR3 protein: ASSSRGGSYNEQF

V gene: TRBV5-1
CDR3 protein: ASSLELAGGEEQF

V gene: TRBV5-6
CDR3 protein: ATSTVGGTETQY

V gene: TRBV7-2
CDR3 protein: ASSFIPGRAGETQY

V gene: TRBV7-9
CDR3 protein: ASTFASSENGYT

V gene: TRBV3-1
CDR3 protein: ASSQGSNQETQY

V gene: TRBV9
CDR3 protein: ASSLSDRGGPYEQY

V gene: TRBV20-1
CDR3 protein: SARTGLAGGNTDTQY

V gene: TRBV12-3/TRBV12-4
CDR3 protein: ASMGTGHTEAF

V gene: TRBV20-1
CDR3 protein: SARTGTGVTNEKLF

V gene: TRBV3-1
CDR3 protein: ASSQDAGREQY

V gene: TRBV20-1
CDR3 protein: SAATSGDTDTQY

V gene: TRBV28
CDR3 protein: ASSLLGPTLWDSTDTQY

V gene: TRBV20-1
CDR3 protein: SARASGGPSYNEQF

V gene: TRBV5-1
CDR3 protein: ASSLERAPSTDTQY

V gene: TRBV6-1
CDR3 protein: ASGPGLAGHLAKNIQY

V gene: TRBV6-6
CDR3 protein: ASSLIQGPQETQY

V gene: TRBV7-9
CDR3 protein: ASSLRRPNTEAF

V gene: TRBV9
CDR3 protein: ASSVAAGGDKTQY

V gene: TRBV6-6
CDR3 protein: ASSSQGGNQPQH

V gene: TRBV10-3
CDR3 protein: AISGTSGGAAYNEQF

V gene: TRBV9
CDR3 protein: ASSVEGSFSSGNTIY

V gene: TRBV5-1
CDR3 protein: ASSFGHTRSYEQY

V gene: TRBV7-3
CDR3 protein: ASSPDSGGRTEAF

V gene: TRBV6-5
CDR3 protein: ASSYSPGHSYEQY

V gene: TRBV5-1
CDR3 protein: ASTTGNRRF

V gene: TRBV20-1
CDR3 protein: SASLLRLPYEQY

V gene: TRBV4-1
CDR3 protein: ASSQGKTALRDTQY

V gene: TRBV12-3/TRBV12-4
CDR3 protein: ASSSPTGMNTEAF